This T cell receptor beta chain was recorded in a study of blood T cell repertoires in COVID-19. Study-wide background: The samples span acute and convalescent COVID-19 from the United States, Italy and Spain. From T cells, B-cell-depleted T cells, or PBMCs came the material, which was cDNA or gDNA.

Sequencing used immunoSEQ multiplex PCR; TCRdb keeps in-frame clones, though not all of them. The sample has 120,000 to 150,000 clones, roughly 82% seen once. Looked up from germline, CDR1 is SGHNT and CDR2 is YYREEE (reference sequence). The length of the CDR3 is 14 residues. Trimming stripped 4 bases from V and 0 bases from J, with 10 bases between. V usage is TRBV5-4 and J usage is TRBJ1-2; D remains ambiguous. The sequence was obtained from a human donor in a cohort sampled during active COVID-19. Specimen: peripheral blood. Here the CDR3 reads CASSALGANYGYTF. CDR3 nucleotide sequence: TGTGCCAGCAGCGCGCTGGGAGCTAACTATGGCTACACCTTC.